Included here is one T cell receptor beta chain sequence, with context. This clone was seen a single time. Its antigen specificity is not known. No clone much larger than this one lies a single base away; base qualities are absent. This entry comes from a study of blood T cell repertoires in COVID-19 (dated by TCRdb to 2020 to 2022). For the wider study: The collaborator samples originated in the United States, Italy and Spain and spanned the acute and convalescent phases of COVID-19. The material from the prospective study consisted of cDNA or gDNA derived from T cells, B-cell-depleted T cells, or PBMCs. The dataset comprised deeply sampled blood TCRbeta repertoires from subjects exposed to, actively infected with, or recovered from COVID-19. The repertoires were released in a freely available public database meant as a resource for research on the immune response to SARS-CoV-2. Samples came from the ongoing ImmuneRACE study (first 160 participants) plus 1,254 subjects from 6 global collaborators. Nearly every sample came with metadata listing a de-identified subject ID, COVID-19 status, age in years and sex. Where available, HLA class I and class II types were taken from metadata supplied by the sample provider and were not determined by assay-based typing. Overall study outcomes, separate from this receptor: The quantity of clinical and demographic metadata differed by source and by participant and was supplied without curation.

From its cysteine to its phenylalanine, the CDR3 spans 14 amino acids. Just CDR3 DNA is preserved here, 42 bases in frame from base 1. Sequences LNHDA (CDR1) and SQIVND (CDR2) are obtained from the germline V gene (reference sequence). V is trimmed back by 11 bases and J by 2 bases, and the junction contains 10 bases that no gene match accounts for. Each collaborating institution followed its own protocols to collect whole blood in K2EDTA tubes. For TCRbeta analysis, collaborators shipped samples as frozen whole blood, isolated PBMCs, or DNA extracted from either of those sample types. TCRbeta CDR3 regions were amplified from genomic DNA using the immunoSEQ Assay, a bias-controlled multiplex PCR. On the authors' methods: Within the assay, amplification of reference gene primers was used to estimate how many nucleated cells each sample contained. To quantify the absolute abundance of each unique TCRbeta CDR3 rearrangement, sequence reads were collapsed and filtered. For each sample, productive Simpson clonality was calculated by taking the square root of Simpson's diversity index across productive rearrangements. This immuneACCESS table, as held by TCRdb, lists in-frame sequences with V and J called but not all clones. Of the missing ones, under half trace to an unresolved V gene in checked studies; the others have no known cause. For V, J and clone size, that table is used; D and trimming come from the DNA. The sample table shows 250,000 or so clones, and over 65% are seen once. More than 2.5% of the sample goes to the ten largest clones.

This chain joins TRBV19 to TRBJ2-5; TRBD1 aligns with 8 central bases. The sequencing sample was made of peripheral blood. The sequence was collected from a woman older than 75 with acute or convalescent COVID-19. The DNA sequence is TGTGCCGGTAACCACTGGACAGGGCAAGAGACCCAGTACTTC. The translation is CAGNHWTGQETQYF.